The 26 T cell receptor beta chains below come from one sample, sequenced in a study of response to subunit inactivated influenza vaccine listed by TCRdb under 2018. Receptor libraries were prepared by RT-PCR. The sequencing machine was an Illumina HiSeq 2500. TCRdb reworked the public reads: Q25 trimming with fastp, MiXCR clone assembly, productive beta chains retained. Here each entry gathers all rows of one CDR3 protein and keeps the most common genes and DNA. The sample data list over 750,000 distinct CDR3 sequences, and 20% to 25% of these were observed just once. The ten largest clones capture 9.5% to 13% of the sample. The sample in question was PBMCs from blood, obtained roughly 5 days after vaccination. The receptors were gathered from a man aged 50-59 years who received an inactivated influenza vaccine. Donor details come from another sample of the same person, matched by shared clones.

A few counts support this clonotype. This chain uses TRBV7-2 with TRBJ2-1; D may match TRBD1 or TRBD2 (6 bases each). Between the trimmed V and J ends, which lost 4 bases and 7 bases, there was a span of 17 bases. CDR3 size: 15 residues. Germline-derived CDR1 and CDR2 are SGHTA and FQGNSA. DNA of the CDR3: TGTGCCAGCAGCTACTCTTGGGGGGCGAGGAATGAGCAGTTCTTC. Its translation: CASSYSWGARNEQFF.

This rearrangement joins TRBV28 to TRBJ1-1; D is undetermined. The CDR3 is made up of 12 amino acids. Trimming stripped 3 bases from V and 6 bases from J, with 8 bases between. Per germline, CDR1 MDHEN and CDR2 SYDVKM. The CDR3 bases are TGTGCCAGCAGTTTTTTGAGCTCTGAAGCTTTCTTT. Its translation: CASSFLSSEAFF.

The rearrangement joins TRBV7-2 to TRBJ2-2; 8 bases map to TRBD2. Per germline, CDR1 SGHTA and CDR2 FQGNSA. The CDR3 totals 13 residues. The trim removed 4 bases at V and 7 bases at J, leaving 2 bases unmatched. CDR3 sequence (DNA): TGTGCCAGCAGCTCGGGGGGGAACGGGGAGCTGTTTTTT. Its translation: CASSSGGNGELFF.

The table lists this clonotype with a few counts. This chain joins TRBV6-5 and TRBJ2-1, with 7 bases identical to TRBD2. The J segment lost 10 bases and the V segment lost 0 bases, leaving 9 bases of the junction unmatched. The length of the CDR3 is 15 residues. Germline lookup yields CDR1 MNHEY and CDR2 SVGAGI. In nucleotides, the CDR3 is TGTGCCAGCAGTTACTCGACGGCCCTGGGGGGGGAGCAGTTCTTC. Encoded protein: CASSYSTALGGEQFF.

This clonotype was observed a handful of times. CDR3 sequence (DNA): TGTGCCAGCAATCTCAATTCAGGGCTGGGGAACACTGAAGCTTTCTTT. It translates to CASNLNSGLGNTEAFF. J is TRBJ1-1 and V is TRBV28; D might be TRBD1 (5 bases). V lost 7 bases and J lost 1, with 19 bases in between. Germline assignment: CDR1 MDHEN and CDR2 SYDVKM. This CDR3 is 16 amino acids long.

This clonotype appeared a few times. The V call is TRBV15, the J call TRBJ1-4; D unresolved. The ends were cut back, 8 bases at V and 2 bases at J, with 9 bases in the middle. The V gene's germline CDR1 is LNHNV and CDR2 YYDKDF (reference sequence). The CDR3 length is 13 residues. This CDR3 is CATLEGTNEKLFF. CDR3 sequence (DNA): TGTGCCACCTTGGAAGGGACTAATGAAAAACTGTTTTTT.

This clonotype was seen a few times. The V and J genes are TRBV9 and TRBJ2-1; D unclear. Trimming removed 6 bases at V and 3 bases at J, with 19 bases between. The germline CDR1 and CDR2 sequences are SGDLS and YYNGEE. The CDR3 is made up of 16 amino acids. The CDR3 nucleotides read TGTGCCAGCACACCCGGGCCACCACCGAACTACAATGAGCAGTTCTTC. This sequence encodes CASTPGPPPNYNEQFF. The full variable domain, completed using reference TRBV9 and TRBJ2-1, is DSGVTQTPKHLITATGQRVTLRCSPRSGDLSVYWYQQSLDQGLQFLIQYYNGEERAKGNILERFSAQQFPDLHSELNLSSLELGDSALYFCASTPGPPPNYNEQFFGPGTRLTVL.

This clonotype was observed a few times. The rearrangement joins TRBV12-3 or TRBV12-4 to TRBJ2-2; D might be TRBD1 (5 bases). The CDR3 is made up of 14 amino acids. V lost 3 bases to trimming and J lost 7 bases, with 12 bases between them. The CDR3 nucleotides read TGTGCCAGCAGTTTTGGACACGCAGGCGGGGAGCTGTTTTTT. Encoded protein: CASSFGHAGGELFF.

The chain is built from TRBV11-2 and TRBJ2-5; 8 bases line up with TRBD2. Per germline, CDR1 SGHAT and CDR2 FQNNGV. The CDR3 has 17 amino acids. V lost 6 bases to trimming and J lost 1 base; unmatched junction nucleotides: 13. The CDR3 region has the DNA TGTGCCAGCAGGGTAGAGAGAGGACTAGCTGTCCAAGAGACCCAGTACTTC. Its translation: CASRVERGLAVQETQYF.

Only a few counts were recorded for this clonotype. The V and J genes are TRBV18 and TRBJ2-1; a possible D gene is TRBD1 (5 bases). The V and J ends lost 3 bases and 3 bases respectively, with 12 bases between them. The CDR3 has 15 residues. Germline CDR1 is KGHSH and CDR2 is LQKENI. The CDR3 DNA reads as TGTGCCAGCTCACCCCCCTGGACAAACTACAATGAGCAGTTCTTC. Translated: CASSPPWTNYNEQFF. Full variable domain (rest looked up from reference TRBV18 and TRBJ2-1): NAGVMQNPRHLVRRRGQEARLRCSPMKGHSHVYWYRQLPEEGLKFMVYLQKENIIDESGMPKERFSAEFPKEGPSILRIQQVVRGDSAAYFCASSPPWTNYNEQFFGPGTRLTVL.

This chain joins TRBV7-2 and TRBJ2-4; weak D call: TRBD2 (7 bases). Trimming shortened V by 2 bases and J by 12 bases, and 26 bases separated the two germline ends. Germline V gives CDR1 SGHTA, CDR2 FQGNSA. This CDR3 contains 17 residues. For the CDR3, the DNA is TGTGCCAGCAGCTTAAGAGGGCCCGGCGGCGGGGGCAGCACTCAGTACTTC. Translation: CASSLRGPGGGGSTQYF.

This clonotype turned up a few times. The chain has TRBV15 and TRBJ1-1; D remains ambiguous. This CDR3 spans 13 amino acids. Trimming took off 5 bases at V and 0 bases at J, with 7 bases between the two ends. Germline CDR1 and CDR2: LNHNV and YYDKDF (reference sequence). CDR3 sequence (DNA): TGTGCCACCAGCGGGAAAATGAACACTGAAGCTTTCTTT. It yields the protein CATSGKMNTEAFF.

This clonotype has just a few counts. The chain joins TRBV3-1 to TRBJ2-7, with a possible D match to TRBD2 (5 bases). The CDR3 has 14 amino acids. V was shortened by 4 bases and J by 2 bases, with 12 bases between the two germline ends. Germline CDR1 and CDR2: LGHDT and YNNKEL (reference sequence). The CDR3 region has the DNA TGTGCCAGCAGCCTCAGCGCGGGTGCCTACGAGCAGTACTTC. Translated: CASSLSAGAYEQYF.

This clonotype was detected only a few times. The genes are TRBV20-1 and TRBJ2-1; 8 bases align to TRBD2. Trimming took 0 bases from V and 5 from J; bases not matched to a gene: 6. The CDR3 spans 15 residues. Germline CDR1 is DFQATT and CDR2 is SNEGSKA (reference sequence). The CDR3 bases are TGCAGTGCTAGAGATAAGCGGGAGTTCAACAATGAGCAGTTCTTC. It codes for CSARDKREFNNEQFF.

In its sample, this clonotype was seen a few times. CDR3: CATSRGSPGELFF. CDR3 nucleotides: TGTGCCACCAGTCGGGGATCGCCCGGGGAGCTGTTTTTT. The gene calls are TRBV24-1 and TRBJ2-2, with D perhaps TRBD2 (5 bases). The V end lost 6 bases, the J end lost 6 bases, and 10 bases lay between the germline ends. Germline CDR1 and CDR2: KGHDR and SFDVKD. This CDR3 has 13 amino acids.

J is TRBJ2-7 and V is TRBV5-1, with 9 bases fitting TRBD1. The V and J ends lost 4 bases and 6 bases, in that order; junction bases with no gene match: 8. This CDR3 contains 14 residues. Germline loops: CDR1 SGHRS, CDR2 YFSETQ. Here the CDR3 reads CASSLGQGSFEQYF. CDR3 in DNA: TGCGCCAGCAGCCTGGGACAGGGATCTTTCGAGCAGTACTTC. Combining the CDR3 with reference TRBV5-1 and TRBJ2-7 gives the whole variable domain KAGVTQTPRYLIKTRGQQVTLSCSPISGHRSVSWYQQTPGQGLQFLFEYFSETQRNKGNFPGRFSGRQFSNSRSEMNVSTLELGDSALYLCASSLGQGSFEQYFGPGTRLTVT.

The gene calls are TRBV28 and TRBJ2-3; the D is unclear. Trimming shortened V by 5 bases and J by 1 base, and 25 bases separated the two germline ends. This CDR3 is built from 19 residues. The germline V gene encodes CDR1 MDHEN and CDR2 SYDVKM. This CDR3 is CASSPPWFRSFRGTDTQYF. The CDR3 nucleotides are TGTGCCAGCAGTCCCCCTTGGTTCCGGTCCTTCCGAGGCACAGATACGCAGTATTTT.

V usage is TRBV12-3 or TRBV12-4 and J usage is TRBJ2-5; maybe TRBD2 (6 bases). This CDR3 contains 14 residues. The V and J ends lost 2 bases and 5 bases respectively, with 12 bases between them. The DNA of the CDR3 is TGTGCCAGCAGTTTATGGCGGGGCGACGAGACCCAGTACTTC. It codes for CASSLWRGDETQYF.

V is TRBV6-2 or TRBV6-3 and J is TRBJ2-5, with TRBD1 matching over 9 bases. Germline values: CDR1 MNHEY, CDR2 SVGEGT. The CDR3 sequence is 17 residues long. V lost 2 bases and J lost 5; bases outside the gene matches: 12. CDR3 amino acids: CASSYDYLQGASETQYF. As DNA, the CDR3 is TGTGCCAGCAGTTACGACTATTTACAGGGGGCGTCGGAGACCCAGTACTTC.

This rearrangement joins TRBV20-1 to TRBJ2-2, with a tentative D call TRBD1 (5 bases). Trimming stripped 4 bases from V and 2 bases from J, with 11 bases between. The CDR3 length is 14 residues. CDR1 is DFQATT and CDR2 is SNEGSKA in the germline V gene (reference sequence). CDR3 in DNA: TGCAGTGCTACAGGGAAACTCAACACCGGGGAGCTGTTTTTT. Amino acids: CSATGKLNTGELFF.

Points on this clonotype: A junction end diverges from the germline sequence, so it may reflect a read error. DNA for the CDR3: TGTGCCAGCTGCCAACGGCTAGCGGGATACAATGAGCAGTTCTTC. Protein: CASCQRLAGYNEQFF. This chain links TRBV3-1 with TRBJ2-1, with 9 bases fitting TRBD2. The CDR3 has 15 residues. CDR1 and CDR2 (germline): LGHDT, YNNKEL (reference sequence).

The chain combines TRBV4-1 with TRBJ2-7; tentative D call: TRBD2 (6 bases). The V and J ends lost 3 bases and 5 bases respectively, with 23 bases between them. The CDR3 totals 17 residues. The V gene's germline CDR1 is MGHRA and CDR2 YSYEKL. The CDR3 DNA sequence: TGCGCCAGCAGCCAGGGATCTCATGGGGGGAACTTCGACGAGCAGTACTTC. This sequence encodes CASSQGSHGGNFDEQYF.

This chain connects TRBV12-3 or TRBV12-4 to TRBJ2-2; 12 positions agree with TRBD1. The CDR3 consists of 15 residues. V was clipped by 5 bases and J by 7 bases; unmatched bases: 5. The DNA for the CDR3 is TGTGCCAGCAGTGTCGGGACAGGGGGCTTCGGGGAGCTGTTTTTT. Translation: CASSVGTGGFGELFF.

V and J are TRBV12-3 or TRBV12-4 and TRBJ1-1, with no clear D. The CDR3 extends over 13 amino acids. Trimming removed 5 bases from V and 6 bases from J, with 13 bases in between. The CDR3 here is CASSQLSGAEAFF. CDR3 in DNA: TGTGCCAGCAGTCAACTCAGTGGCGCTGAAGCTTTCTTT.

This clonotype was seen just once. This chain links TRBV5-5 with TRBJ1-1; tentatively, D is TRBD1 (5 bases). The CDR3 is 14 amino acids. Germline CDR1 is SGHKS and CDR2 is YYEKEE (reference sequence). The ends were cut back, 2 bases at V and 4 bases at J, with 12 bases in the middle. CDR3 sequence: CASSFERGITEAFF. CDR3 nucleotide sequence: TGTGCCAGCAGCTTTGAAAGGGGAATCACTGAAGCTTTCTTT.

This clonotype was found a few times. CDR3 in amino acids: CASSLAPAQVYEQYF. Here the CDR3 DNA reads TGCGCCAGCAGCTTGGCCCCAGCCCAGGTTTACGAGCAGTACTTC. V is TRBV5-1 and J is TRBJ2-7; the D is unclear. Germline V lookup: CDR1 SGHRS, CDR2 YFSETQ. CDR3 length: 15 amino acids. V was trimmed by 0 bases and J by 4 bases, leaving 14 bases between them.